This TCR beta chain was documented in a study of yellow fever vaccine responses in identical twins. TCRdb ran MiXCR on the RT-PCR reads and lists one entry per CDR3 protein. The table records around 2,500 distinct CDR3 sequences, roughly 80% of them present only once. Germline values: CDR1 LNHNV, CDR2 YYDKDF (reference sequence). CDR3 length equals 13 residues. V was clipped by 4 bases and J by 9 bases, with 13 bases between them. Study-level points and caveats: Vaccine-induced T cell responses in twins were reportedly observed to appear partly convergent, partly personalized.

About this clonotype: The target antigen is unknown.

This chain uses TRBV15 with TRBJ2-1; D remains unclear. The TCR was taken from a woman under 30 who received the yellow fever vaccine. The source material was T cells from blood (PBMCs), unsorted or a sorted subset (not recorded which), sampled before or after yellow fever vaccination (not recorded which). DNA for the CDR3: TGTGCCACCAGCAAACCTGTTCCCGGTGAGCAGTTCTTC. This encodes CATSKPVPGEQFF.